These 2 T cell receptor beta chains share one sample of origin, sequenced in a study of PD-1 blockade in classical Hodgkin lymphoma. Repertoires were generated with immunoSEQ multiplex PCR, while TCRdb's copy carries only in-frame clones and drops some. Counted here are tens of thousands of clones, around 85% occurring once; the ten biggest clones make up over 2%. Time point specified: cycle 4 day 1 (C4D1), after about 6 weeks of nivolumab. All patients experienced relapse after autologous stem cell transplantation, and brentuximab vedotin exposure was variable. By magnetic negative selection, CD4+ T cells were purified from thawed PBMCs. Sequencing was performed on CD4+ T cells from blood, taken before the fourth cycle of nivolumab. The receptors derive from a human donor with classical Hodgkin lymphoma.

The chain employs TRBV21-1 and TRBJ1-2; TRBD1, the D gene given by the table, was not confirmed from the DNA. TRBV21-1 represents a pseudogene. There are 19 residues in the CDR3. The CDR3 nucleotides are TGTGCCAGCAGCGAGGGGGGGCCGGCCGGGACAGGATCTAACTATGGCTACACCTTC. It encodes CASSEGGPAGTGSNYGYTF.

The rearrangement uses TRBV6-1 and TRBJ1-5; possibly TRBD1 for D (6 bases). Deletions cut 3 bases from V and 9 bases from J, with 21 bases between. Germline V gene data show CDR1 as MNHNS and CDR2 as SASEGT. This CDR3 has 16 amino acids. Here the CDR3 DNA reads TGTGCCAGCAGTGAGACGTACATTGGAGAGGGGGGGCCCCAGCATTTT. Translation: CASSETYIGEGGPQHF.